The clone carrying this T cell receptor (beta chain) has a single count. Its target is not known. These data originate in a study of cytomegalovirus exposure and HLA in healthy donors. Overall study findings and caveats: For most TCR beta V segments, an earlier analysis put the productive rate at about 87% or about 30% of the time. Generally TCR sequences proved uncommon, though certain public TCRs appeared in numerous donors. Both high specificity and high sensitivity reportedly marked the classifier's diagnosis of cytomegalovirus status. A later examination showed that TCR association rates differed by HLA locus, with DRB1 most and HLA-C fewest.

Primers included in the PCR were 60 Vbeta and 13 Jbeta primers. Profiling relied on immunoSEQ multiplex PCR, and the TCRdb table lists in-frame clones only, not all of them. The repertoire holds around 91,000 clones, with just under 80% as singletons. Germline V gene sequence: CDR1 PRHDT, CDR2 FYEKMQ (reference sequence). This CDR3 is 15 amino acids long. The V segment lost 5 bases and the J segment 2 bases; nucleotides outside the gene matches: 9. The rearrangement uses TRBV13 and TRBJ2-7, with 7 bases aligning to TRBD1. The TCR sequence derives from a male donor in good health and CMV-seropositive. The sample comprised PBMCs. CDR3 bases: TGTGCCAGCAGCATAACCGGGACAGTTGCCTACGAGCAGTACTTC. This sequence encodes CASSITGTVAYEQYF.